This is a list of T cell receptor beta chains from one sample in a study of T cells after posttransplantation cyclophosphamide. This table comes from immunoSEQ multiplex PCR, and its TCRdb copy is limited to in-frame clones, with some not included. Counted here are approximately 19,000 clones, around 87% occurring once; the ten biggest clones make up under 2%. The sample here was PBMCs, taken approximately twelve months after allogeneic stem cell transplant with calcineurin inhibitor and methotrexate. All receptors derive from a female patient aged 30 to 45 who received an allogeneic stem cell transplant from an unrelated donor, was CMV-positive, and had acute and chronic GVHD. Some T cells could come from the graft donor. The CDR3 runs from the conserved cysteine through the conserved F or W. A D gene is named only where the DNA matches it firmly. Clone size is not always given. Where it is, it says once, few, many or a class for expanded clones.

j_call | d_call | clone_size | v_call | cdr3_length | cdr3_nt | cdr3_aa
TRBJ2-7 | TRBD1 | NA | TRBV7-3 | 15 | TGTGCCAGCAGCTCCGGGGACAGGAGAAGATACGGGCAGTACTTC | CASSSGDRRRYGQYF
TRBJ2-5 | NA | NA | TRBV4-2 | 14 | TGTGCCAGCAGCCAAGATTCCAACCAAGAGACCCAGTACTTC | CASSQDSNQETQYF
TRBJ2-1 | TRBD2 | NA | TRBV6-1 | 14 | TGTGCTTACCGGGGGGAGCTAGCGGGTTGGGGGCAGTTCTTC | CAYRGELAGWGQFF
TRBJ1-1 | NA | NA | TRBV6-5 | 14 | TGTGCCAGCAGTGAATATTCTGGGAGCACTGAAGCTTTCTTT | CASSEYSGSTEAFF
TRBJ1-5 | TRBD1 | NA | TRBV6-1 | 14 | TGTGCCAGCACCAGGGGGACACCCAATCAGCCCCAGCATTTT | CASTRGTPNQPQHF
TRBJ1-5 | NA | NA | TRBV6-6 | 16 | TGTGCCAGCAGTTACCTTAGATATGAATTAAATCAGCCCCAGCATTTT | CASSYLRYELNQPQHF
TRBJ1-4 | TRBD1 | NA | TRBV6-5 | 14 | TGTGCCAGCAGTACCGGGACAGTGAATGAAAAACTGTTTTTT | CASSTGTVNEKLFF
TRBJ2-3 | NA | once | TRBV6-1 | 12 | TGTGCCAGCAGGCCAGGGGTGGGTACGCAGTATTTT | CASRPGVGTQYF
TRBJ2-2 | TRBD2 | once | TRBV5-1 | 16 | TGCGCCAGCAGCTTGGGCGGGACTAGCGTGAGCGGGGAGCTGTTTTTT | CASSLGGTSVSGELFF
TRBJ2-7 | TRBD2 | NA | TRBV15 | 15 | TGTGCCACCAGCAGAGAGCGACTAGCGGGAGGCGAGCAGTACTTC | CATSRERLAGGEQYF
TRBJ2-5 | NA | NA | TRBV18 | 13 | TGTGCCAGCTCACCACCGATGGCAGAGACCCAGTACTTC | CASSPPMAETQYF
TRBJ1-1 | NA | NA | TRBV11-2 | 13 | TGTGCCAGCAGCTTAGATAGGGGGGGAGAAGCTTTCTTT | CASSLDRGGEAFF
TRBJ2-7 | TRBD1 | NA | TRBV10-3 | 14 | TGTGCCATCAGTGTTCCCGGGACAGGGGGCGAGCAGTACTTC | CAISVPGTGGEQYF
TRBJ1-5 | TRBD1 | NA | TRBV7-9 | 17 | TGTGCCAGCAGCTTAGGAGTCTCCGGGACAGAAAATCAGCCCCAGCATTTT | CASSLGVSGTENQPQHF
TRBJ2-2 | TRBD2 | NA | TRBV11-1 | 16 | TGTGCCAGCACCGCCGGGACTAGCGGGAGCACCGGGGAGCTGTTTTTT | CASTAGTSGSTGELFF
TRBJ2-1 | TRBD2 | NA | TRBV28 | 18 | TGTGCCAGCAGTTCCCCCCGACTAGCCGGTAGCTCCTACAATGAGCAGTTCTTC | CASSSPRLAGSSYNEQFF
TRBJ2-2 | NA | NA | TRBV27 | 15 | TGTGCCAGCAGTCCCTCAGTTTCAAACACCGGGGAGCTGTTTTTT | CASSPSVSNTGELFF
TRBJ2-5 | TRBD1 | NA | TRBV28 | 15 | TGTGCCAGCAGTCCCTCGACAGGGTGGGGGGAGACCCAGTACTTC | CASSPSTGWGETQYF
TRBJ2-5 | NA | once | TRBV30 | 13 | TGTGCCTGGAGTGTACTTTCCGGAGAGACCCAGTACTTC | CAWSVLSGETQYF
TRBJ2-7 | NA | NA | TRBV9 | 15 | TGTGCCAGCAGCTCCGGGGGAGCGAGCTCCTACGAGCAGTACTTC | CASSSGGASSYEQYF
TRBJ1-2 | NA | NA | TRBV7-2 | 12 | TGTGCCAGCAGCTTAGGGGCCTATGGCTACACCTTC | CASSLGAYGYTF
TRBJ2-3 | TRBD1 | few | TRBV18 | 15 | TGTGCCAGCTCACCGACAGGGGGCGGAACAGATACGCAGTATTTT | CASSPTGGGTDTQYF
TRBJ1-6 | TRBD1 | NA | TRBV27 | 14 | TGTGCCAGCAGCCCGGGACAGATGAGTTCACCCCTCCACTTT | CASSPGQMSSPLHF
TRBJ1-4 | NA | NA | TRBV10-3 | 13 | TGTGCCATCAGGGACAGAACTAATGAAAAACTGTTTTTT | CAIRDRTNEKLFF
TRBJ1-2 | TRBD1 | NA | TRBV19 | 14 | TGTGCCAGTAGTTTCATCGGACAGGGTTATGGCTACACCTTC | CASSFIGQGYGYTF
TRBJ1-3 | TRBD1 | few | TRBV5-1 | 18 | TGCGCCAGCAGCTCGGGAATGAAACAGGGGTACTCTGGAAACACCATATATTTT | CASSSGMKQGYSGNTIYF
TRBJ2-2 | NA | NA | TRBV25-1 | 13 | TGTGCCAGCAACCCAGACTCCACCGGGGAGCTGTTTTTT | CASNPDSTGELFF
TRBJ1-1 | NA | NA | TRBV6-1 | 14 | TGTGCCAGCGGTGGCGGCGGGGGTATGAGGGAAGCTTTCTTT | CASGGGGGMREAFF
TRBJ2-3 | NA | NA | TRBV7-3 | 15 | TGTGCCAGCAGCTTAACGGCTAGCATAGAGGATACGCAGTATTTT | CASSLTASIEDTQYF
TRBJ2-1 | TRBD2 | NA | TRBV4-2 | 17 | TGTGCCAGCAGCCAAGCATCCGGGACTAGCGGGAGTAATGAGCAGTTCTTC | CASSQASGTSGSNEQFF
TRBJ2-7 | NA | NA | TRBV29-1 | 14 | TGCAGCGTTGCAGGTCGGGAGAGCTCCTACGAGCAGTACTTC | CSVAGRESSYEQYF
TRBJ2-1 | NA | NA | TRBV7-9 | 12 | TGTGCCAGCTTTGGCGGGGACAATGAGCAGTTCTTC | CASFGGDNEQFF
TRBJ2-2 | TRBD2 | NA | TRBV6-1 | 16 | TGTGCCAGCAGTGACGCGGGAGTAGTCTTCCCCGGGGAGCTGTTTTTT | CASSDAGVVFPGELFF
TRBJ2-2 | TRBD2 | once | TRBV5-4 | 16 | TGTGCCAGCAGCCCTTATAGCGGGCAGAACACCGGGGAGCTGTTTTTT | CASSPYSGQNTGELFF
TRBJ2-3 | NA | NA | TRBV2 | 15 | TGTGCCAGCAGTGCCAGGTACCCTAGCACAGATACGCAGTATTTT | CASSARYPSTDTQYF
TRBJ1-1 | TRBD1 | NA | TRBV18 | 16 | TGTGCCAGCTCACCTTGGGACAGGGCTACGAACACTGAAGCTTTCTTT | CASSPWDRATNTEAFF
TRBJ2-4 | NA | NA | TRBV5-1 | 14 | TGCGCCAGCAGCTTCCCAGGGGCCAAAAACATTCAGTACTTC | CASSFPGAKNIQYF
TRBJ1-1 | NA | NA | TRBV9 | 14 | TGTGCCAGCAGCGTAGCGGGGGATAACACTGAAGCTTTCTTT | CASSVAGDNTEAFF
TRBJ2-7 | NA | NA | TRBV27 | 14 | TGTGCCAGCGGACCAGTGGGGAGCTCCTACGAGCAGTACTTC | CASGPVGSSYEQYF
TRBJ2-1 | NA | once | TRBV19 | 14 | TGTGCCAGTAGTACCACGGGAGTAAGCTATGAGCAGTTCTTC | CASSTTGVSYEQFF
TRBJ2-7 | TRBD2 | NA | TRBV7-3 | 15 | TGTGCCAGCAGCCTAGGGGCGGGAGAAACCTACGAGCAGTACTTC | CASSLGAGETYEQYF
TRBJ2-7 | NA | NA | TRBV5-1 | 14 | TGCGCCAGCAGCTTGGAGGACAGCTCCTACGAGCAGTACTTC | CASSLEDSSYEQYF
TRBJ1-3 | TRBD1 | NA | TRBV7-9 | 16 | TGTGCCAGTACACCTCAGGGGGCATACTCTGGAAACACCATATATTTT | CASTPQGAYSGNTIYF
TRBJ1-6 | TRBD1 | NA | TRBV19 | 13 | TGTGCCAGTGGAGGGACAGGGACTTCACCCCTCCACTTT | CASGGTGTSPLHF
TRBJ2-1 | TRBD2 | NA | TRBV10-3 | 15 | TGTGTCACTATAAACGGAGCGGGAGGATTGGGTGAGCAGTTCTTC | CVTINGAGGLGEQFF
TRBJ2-2 | TRBD2 | once | TRBV9 | 18 | TGTGCCAGCAGCGTAGTAATTAGCGGGAGGGGTGGGACCGGGGAGCTGTTTTTT | CASSVVISGRGGTGELFF
TRBJ2-2 | NA | once | TRBV18 | 13 | TGTGCCAGCTCACCAATGAGGGCCGGGGAGCTGTTTTTT | CASSPMRAGELFF
TRBJ1-5 | NA | few | TRBV5-4 | 13 | TGTGCCAGCATCCGAGATACCCTCCAGCCCCAGCATTTT | CASIRDTLQPQHF
TRBJ2-3 | NA | NA | TRBV4-3 | 16 | TGCGCCAGCAGCCAAGACTTCGGGAGACCCACAGATACGCAGTATTTT | CASSQDFGRPTDTQYF
TRBJ2-7 | TRBD2 | NA | TRBV11-2 | 15 | TGTGCCAGCAGCCCACCAGCGGGAGCCCCCTACGAGCAGTACTTC | CASSPPAGAPYEQYF
TRBJ2-5 | TRBD1 | NA | TRBV2 | 15 | TGTGCTTGCCCGTTTCGGGACAGGGGGCAAGAGACCCAGTACTTC | CACPFRDRGQETQYF
TRBJ2-2 | NA | few | TRBV10-3 | 12 | TGTGCCATCAGACAGAACACCGGGGAGCTGTTTTTT | CAIRQNTGELFF
TRBJ2-1 | TRBD2 | NA | TRBV7-9 | 15 | TGTGCCAGCAGCCGATTTGCGGGAGTGGAAAATGAGCAGTTCTTC | CASSRFAGVENEQFF